The sequence of this TCR beta chain was determined in a study of cytomegalovirus exposure and HLA in healthy donors. Study-level points and caveats: Later, TCR association rates were found to vary by HLA locus, highest for DRB1 and lowest for HLA-C. Specificity for CMV antigens was confirmed in vitro for a few of the CMV-associated chains. Being productive about 87% or about 30% of the time was typical of most TCR beta V segments in an earlier analysis.

The V segment lost 5 bases and the J segment 2 bases; nucleotides outside the gene matches: 7. Germline V gives CDR1 LNHDA, CDR2 SQIVND (reference sequence). The CDR3 has 17 amino acids. PCR amplification relied on 60 Vbeta primers (plus 13 Jbeta primers). Method: immunoSEQ multiplex PCR; TCRdb's copy keeps in-frame clones and lacks some. The data hold 150,000 or so clones, with roughly 80% observed a single time. About this clone: The target antigen is unknown.

The chain links TRBV19 to TRBJ2-7, with 15 nucleotides matching TRBD2. This TCR was sampled from a man aged 25 to 40 in good health and CMV-seronegative. Specimen: PBMCs. CDR3 region: CASSSGLAGGRTYEQYF. The DNA for the CDR3 is TGTGCCAGTAGTTCGGGACTAGCGGGAGGTCGAACCTACGAGCAGTACTTC.